This T cell receptor (beta chain) comes out of a study of blood T cell repertoires in COVID-19. This CDR3 region has 18 residues. The V end was cut by 5 bases, the J end by 2 bases, with 25 bases between. CDR1 and CDR2 (germline): MGHDK, SYGVNS. Produced via immunoSEQ multiplex PCR; TCRdb's table is partial and in-frame only. The repertoire holds about 100,000 clones, with approximately 90% as singletons. This clone was recorded only once. The chain joins TRBV25-1 to TRBJ2-7; a possible D gene is TRBD1 (6 bases). Sequencing was done on a sample of peripheral blood. The clonotype was recovered from a man aged 45-65 years with active COVID-19. DNA for the CDR3: TGTGCCAGCAGTCCCCCGGAACTTCTAGGGGGAAGAACCTACGAGCAGTACTTC. Protein product: CASSPPELLGGRTYEQYF.